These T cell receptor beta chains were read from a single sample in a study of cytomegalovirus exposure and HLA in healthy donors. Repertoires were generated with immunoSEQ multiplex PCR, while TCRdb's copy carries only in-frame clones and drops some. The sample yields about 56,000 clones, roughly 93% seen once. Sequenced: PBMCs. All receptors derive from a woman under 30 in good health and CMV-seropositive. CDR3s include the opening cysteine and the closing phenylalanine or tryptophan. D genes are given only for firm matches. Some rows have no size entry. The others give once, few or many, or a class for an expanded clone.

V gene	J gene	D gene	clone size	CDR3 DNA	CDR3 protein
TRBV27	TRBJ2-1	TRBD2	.	TGTGCCAGCAGTGGGGGGGGACTAGCGGGGTTCCATGAGCAGTTCTTC	CASSGGGLAGFHEQFF
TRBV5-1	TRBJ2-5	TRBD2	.	TGCGCCAGCAGCTTGGGACTAGCGGGGGGTAAAGAGACCCAGTACTTC	CASSLGLAGGKETQYF
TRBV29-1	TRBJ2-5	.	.	TGCAGCCTCGGCAGGGACACGAACCAAGAGACCCAGTACTTC	CSLGRDTNQETQYF
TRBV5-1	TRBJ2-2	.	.	TGCGCCAGCAGCTTGGGACTAGACCCCCTGAACACCGGGGAGCTGTTTTTT	CASSLGLDPLNTGELFF
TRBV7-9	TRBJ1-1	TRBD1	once	TGTGCCAGCAGCTGGGACAGGGGGGACACTGAAGCTTTCTTT	CASSWDRGDTEAFF
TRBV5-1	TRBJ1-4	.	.	TGCGCCAGCAGCTTAGAGGCTTGGTCGGAGGAAAAACTGTTTTTT	CASSLEAWSEEKLFF
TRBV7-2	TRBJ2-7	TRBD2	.	TGTGCCAGCAGCTGGGCCGGGACTAGTAGGTACGAGCAGTACTTC	CASSWAGTSRYEQYF
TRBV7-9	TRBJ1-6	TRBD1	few	TGTGCCAGCAGCCCGGGACAGGAGAATTCACCCCTCCACTTT	CASSPGQENSPLHF
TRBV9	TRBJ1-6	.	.	TGTGCCAGCAGCGTAGTAGGGACTCCGACTTCACCCCTCCACTTT	CASSVVGTPTSPLHF
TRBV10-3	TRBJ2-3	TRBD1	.	TGTGCCATCAGAGACGGACAGGGGTTGCCCCTGGGAGATACGCAGTATTTT	CAIRDGQGLPLGDTQYF
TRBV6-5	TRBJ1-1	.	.	TGTGCCAGCAGTTACAGGTCAGGGCTCCGTGAAGCTTTCTTT	CASSYRSGLREAFF
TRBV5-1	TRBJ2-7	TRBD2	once	TGCGCCAGCAGCTTGGGTGGCGGGGGTCTTTCCTACGAGCAGTACTTC	CASSLGGGGLSYEQYF
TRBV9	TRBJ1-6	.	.	TGTGCCAGCAGCGCCCTAGACAGTAATTCACCCCTCCACTTT	CASSALDSNSPLHF
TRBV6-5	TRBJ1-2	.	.	TGTGCCAGCAGTTACTCGCCCCCAAGGGGTGGCTACACCTTC	CASSYSPPRGGYTF
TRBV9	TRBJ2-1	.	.	TGTGCCAGCACCGCCGCCGGTCTTTTCTCCTACAATGAGCAGTTCTTC	CASTAAGLFSYNEQFF
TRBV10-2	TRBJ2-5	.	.	TGCGCCAGCAGTGAGTCGGTATTGGGGGCCCTACAAGAGACCCAGTACTTC	CASSESVLGALQETQYF
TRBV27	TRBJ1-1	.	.	TGTGCCAGCAGTTTATACGGGCCGGGGAAGTCTGAAGCTTTCTTT	CASSLYGPGKSEAFF
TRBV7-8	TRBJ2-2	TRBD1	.	TGTGCCAGCAGCACAAACAGGGGCCTTAGGTGGGGGGAGCTGTTTTTT	CASSTNRGLRWGELFF
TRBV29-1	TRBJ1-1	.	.	TGCAGCGCTGCCCCGGGGACTGAAGCTTTCTTT	CSAAPGTEAFF
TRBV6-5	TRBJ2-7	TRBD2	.	TGTGCCAGCAGTTACGGGACTAGCTCCTACGAGCAGTACTTC	CASSYGTSSYEQYF
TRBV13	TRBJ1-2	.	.	TGTGCCAGCAGCTTAGGCCTACAGGGTGATGGCTACACCTTC	CASSLGLQGDGYTF
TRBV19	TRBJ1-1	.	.	TGTGCCAGTAGTCTCCCCCGGGGAAACACTGAAGCTTTCTTT	CASSLPRGNTEAFF